This TCR beta chain was found in a study of T cell responses to AZD1222 COVID-19 vaccine. On the study more broadly: Analysis merged second doses at about 4 or about 12 weeks.

Profiling relied on immunoSEQ multiplex PCR, and the TCRdb table lists in-frame clones only, not all of them. The repertoire includes 100,000 to 150,000 clones, roughly nine tenths of them detected once, and 4% to 5.5% sits in the top ten. Study outcomes and limitations: Donors skewed white British and female; clonal diversity was possibly underestimated. An increase in Spike-specific TCR breadth and depth was observed after two AZD1222 doses.

Germline loops: CDR1 SGHDT, CDR2 YYEEEE. CDR3 length: 12 amino acids. V gave up 4 bases and J gave up 4 bases; unmatched junction bases: 1. Turning to this clone: The antigen remains undetermined.

The starting material was peripheral blood, obtained on day 0 of AZD1222 vaccination. V and J are TRBV5-6 and TRBJ1-2; 7 bases are a match to TRBD1. The sequence derives from an adult in good health. CDR3: CASSRDSYGYTF. In nucleotides, the CDR3 is TGTGCCAGCAGCCGGGACAGCTATGGCTACACCTTC.